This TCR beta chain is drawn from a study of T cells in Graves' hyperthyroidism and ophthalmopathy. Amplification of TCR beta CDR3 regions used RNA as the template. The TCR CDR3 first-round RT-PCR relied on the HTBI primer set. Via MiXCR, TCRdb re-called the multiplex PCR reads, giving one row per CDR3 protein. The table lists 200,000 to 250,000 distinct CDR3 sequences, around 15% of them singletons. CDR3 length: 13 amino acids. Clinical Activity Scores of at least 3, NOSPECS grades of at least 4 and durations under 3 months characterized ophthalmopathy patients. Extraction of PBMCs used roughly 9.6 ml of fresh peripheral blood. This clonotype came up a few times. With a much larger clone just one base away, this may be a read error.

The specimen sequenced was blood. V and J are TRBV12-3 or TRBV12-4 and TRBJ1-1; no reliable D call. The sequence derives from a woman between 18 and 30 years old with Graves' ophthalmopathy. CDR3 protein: CASSLGKGTEASF. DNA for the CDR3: TGTGCCAGCAGTTTGGGTAAGGGCACTGAAGCTTCCTTT.